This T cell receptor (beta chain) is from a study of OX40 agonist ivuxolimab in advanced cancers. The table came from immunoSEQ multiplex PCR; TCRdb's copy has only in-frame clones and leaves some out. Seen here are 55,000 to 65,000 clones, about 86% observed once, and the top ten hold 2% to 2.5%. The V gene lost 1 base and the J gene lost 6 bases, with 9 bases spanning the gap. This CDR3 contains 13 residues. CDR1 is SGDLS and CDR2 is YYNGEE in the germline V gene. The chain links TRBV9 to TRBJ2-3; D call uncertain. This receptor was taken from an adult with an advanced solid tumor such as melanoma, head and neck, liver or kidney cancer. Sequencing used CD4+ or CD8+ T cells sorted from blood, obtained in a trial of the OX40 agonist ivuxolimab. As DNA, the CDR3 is TGTGCCAGCAGCGTATTAAGCTCGGATACGCAGTATTTT. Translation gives CASSVLSSDTQYF.